A few counts support the clone carrying this T cell receptor beta chain. The source of the sample is a study of blood T cell repertoires in COVID-19. Study at large: Collection of acute and convalescent COVID-19 samples took place in the United States, Italy and Spain. Sample material is recorded as cDNA or gDNA derived from T cells, B-cell-depleted T cells, or PBMCs.

The germline V gene encodes CDR1 SGHRS and CDR2 YFSETQ. The CDR3 covers 14 residues. V dropped 4 bases and J dropped 6 bases, with 11 bases sitting between them. The method was immunoSEQ multiplex PCR; TCRdb's version includes in-frame clones alone and lacks a portion of them. The sample shows 340,000 or so clones, around four fifths of them seen only once. Material: peripheral blood. The clonotype originates from a young man with active or convalescent COVID-19. This chain uses TRBV5-1 with TRBJ1-6, with D maybe TRBD1 (5 bases). The CDR3 nucleotides are TGCGCCAGCAGCCCTCGGACAACTAATTCACCCCTCCACTTT. This translates into CASSPRTTNSPLHF.